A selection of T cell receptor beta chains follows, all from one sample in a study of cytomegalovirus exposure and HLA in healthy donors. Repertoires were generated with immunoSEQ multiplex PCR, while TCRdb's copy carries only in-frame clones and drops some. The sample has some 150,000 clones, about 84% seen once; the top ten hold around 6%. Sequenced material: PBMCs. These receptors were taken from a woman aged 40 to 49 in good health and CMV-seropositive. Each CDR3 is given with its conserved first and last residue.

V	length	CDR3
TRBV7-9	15	CASTSGGLAGSTQYF
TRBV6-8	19	CASSLPLPPSEVADTEAFF
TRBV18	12	CASSPSSDTQYF
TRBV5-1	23	CASSLGPLWVGLQDRFRNTEAFF
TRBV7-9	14	CASSPRVTNTEAFF
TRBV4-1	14	CASSQERLSTEAFF
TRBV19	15	CALPSTSGGTGELFF
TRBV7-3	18	CASSLTAPGGARLRTQYF
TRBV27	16	CASGSSGGYIPLEQYF
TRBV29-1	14	CSVHSPGLTDTQYF
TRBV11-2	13	CASSFLGGETQYF
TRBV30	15	CAWSVGYRGAYEQYF
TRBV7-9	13	CASSSQGLHGYTF
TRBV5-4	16	CASSLEWFSGTGELFF
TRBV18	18	CASSPRSLLAGEEETQYF
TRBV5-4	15	CASSLTAGSSYEQYF
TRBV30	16	CAWSVRGTGHTGELFF
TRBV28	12	CASRRSYTEAFF